Each of the 26 T cell receptor beta chains below was sequenced from the same sample in a study of response to subunit inactivated influenza vaccine. TCRdb analysed the RT-PCR reads with MiXCR anew, one entry per CDR3 protein. The profile shows about 780,000 distinct CDR3 sequences, around 18% of them singletons. The source material was PBMCs from blood, sampled roughly 5 days after vaccination. The receptors come from a man between 50 and 59 years old who received an inactivated influenza vaccine.

This clonotype showed up many times. This chain joins TRBV6-1 and TRBJ2-7, with 11 nucleotides matching TRBD2. With V trimmed by 7 bases and J by 2 bases, 10 bases remained unmatched. The germline gives CDR1 MNHNS, CDR2 SASEGT. The CDR3 length is 16 residues. CDR3 coding DNA: TGTGCCAGCACGCCCCGGCTAGCGGGAGGCGCCTACGAGCAGTACTTC. Its protein is CASTPRLAGGAYEQYF.

This clonotype was seen a few times. The chain uses TRBV5-1 and TRBJ2-1; 7 bases match TRBD1. The V and J ends lost 4 bases and 8 bases, in that order; junction bases with no gene match: 12. The CDR3 covers 15 residues. Germline V gives CDR1 SGHRS, CDR2 YFSETQ. The CDR3 bases are TGCGCCAGCAGCATTCAGGGACAGCAGAGCGATGAGCAGTTCTTC. Translating it yields CASSIQGQQSDEQFF.

This clonotype came up many times. The chain links TRBV6-2 or TRBV6-3 to TRBJ2-1; TRBD2 aligns across 7 bases. Germline loops: CDR1 MNHEY, CDR2 SVGEGT. The V and J ends lost 5 bases and 5 bases, in that order; junction bases with no gene match: 6. The CDR3 is 14 residues long. CDR3 loop: CASSRLAANNEQFF. For the CDR3, the DNA is TGTGCCAGCAGTCGGCTAGCGGCAAACAATGAGCAGTTCTTC.

The V and J genes are TRBV7-2 and TRBJ2-7, with D maybe TRBD2 (5 bases). V was trimmed by 2 bases and J by 2 bases, leaving 13 bases between them. Germline lookup yields CDR1 SGHTA and CDR2 FQGNSA. This CDR3 is built from 15 residues. The DNA for the CDR3 is TGTGCCAGCAGCTTAACCTTCGAGGGAACCTACGAGCAGTACTTC. Residues: CASSLTFEGTYEQYF.

This clonotype was seen at least ten times. At one end the junction does not follow the germline gene, possibly because of a read error. The chain is built from TRBV12-3 or TRBV12-4 and TRBJ2-1; 8 bases map to TRBD2. The CDR3 covers 14 residues. The CDR3 spells CASSPGTRGNEQFF. The CDR3 DNA follows: TGCGCCAGCAGTCCCGGGACTAGGGGCAATGAGCAGTTCTTC.

This clonotype was counted at least ten times. The rearrangement uses TRBV5-1 and TRBJ2-1; 8 bases are a match to TRBD2. The V gene end was trimmed by 7 bases and the J gene end by 5 bases; junction bases not matched to a gene: 8. The CDR3 loop spans 14 amino acids. Germline values: CDR1 SGHRS, CDR2 YFSETQ. In nucleotides, the CDR3 is TGCGCCAGCCAAAGCGGGGGATCTCACAATGAGCAGTTCTTC. Amino acids: CASQSGGSHNEQFF.

The V call is TRBV6-5, the J call TRBJ1-1; D is ambiguous. This CDR3 is built from 15 residues. Trimming cost V 0 bases and J 1 base, with 9 bases left between them. CDR1 is MNHEY and CDR2 is SVGAGI in the germline V gene. CDR3 in amino acids: CASSYSSGRNTEAFF. As DNA, the CDR3 is TGTGCCAGCAGTTACTCGTCCGGGAGGAACACTGAAGCTTTCTTT.

The V call is TRBV5-1, the J call TRBJ1-2; D not certain. V lost 0 bases and J 7 bases, leaving 13 bases between the germline ends. Germline V CDR1 and CDR2: SGHRS, YFSETQ. The CDR3 spans 14 residues. The CDR3 loop is CASSLDGPRSGYTF. DNA for the CDR3: TGCGCCAGCAGCTTGGATGGGCCAAGGAGTGGCTACACCTTC.

This chain links TRBV6-5 with TRBJ1-5; D is ambiguous. Germline CDR1 is MNHEY and CDR2 is SVGAGI. V was trimmed by 3 bases and J by 8 bases, leaving 11 bases between them. The CDR3 is 13 amino acids. The CDR3 spells CASSYHSGEPQHF. The CDR3 DNA sequence: TGTGCCAGCAGTTATCACAGCGGTGAGCCCCAGCATTTT.

This clonotype was seen a few times. The rearrangement uses TRBV5-1 and TRBJ2-5; D is undetermined. Trimming pared 4 bases from V and 2 bases from J, leaving 9 bases between. The CDR3 consists of 13 residues. The V gene's germline CDR1 is SGHRS and CDR2 YFSETQ. The CDR3 sequence: CASSQHGQETQYF. The CDR3 nucleotides read TGCGCCAGCAGCCAGCACGGACAAGAGACCCAGTACTTC.

This clonotype has more than one count but fewer than ten. The chain carries TRBV6-2 or TRBV6-3 and TRBJ2-5; 12 bases map to TRBD2. The CDR3 consists of 15 residues. The ends lost 6 bases at V and 4 bases at J; junction bases unmatched: 6. Germline V gives CDR1 MNHEY, CDR2 SVGEGT. CDR3 DNA sequence: TGTGCCAGCAGCAGACTAGCGGGGGCCGTAGAGACCCAGTACTTC. As protein: CASSRLAGAVETQYF.

This rearrangement joins TRBV4-2 to TRBJ1-3, with D perhaps TRBD1 (6 bases). The V end lost 2 bases, the J end lost 6 bases, and 14 bases lay between the germline ends. Germline CDR1 reads LGHNA; CDR2 reads YNFKEQ. This CDR3 is built from 15 residues. The CDR3 here is CASSQMGRGQNTIYF. CDR3 DNA sequence: TGTGCCAGCAGCCAAATGGGTCGGGGACAAAACACCATATATTTT.

The CDR3 DNA sequence: TGCGCCAGCAGCCAATGGCCCGGGGCGAATTCACCCCTCCACTTT. Translated, it gives CASSQWPGANSPLHF. The chain recombines TRBV4-3 with TRBJ1-6; D might be TRBD1 (5 bases). CDR3 length: 15 residues. Trimming pared 2 bases from V and 7 bases from J, leaving 12 bases between. Germline CDR1 reads LGHNA; CDR2 reads YSLEER.

The chain has TRBV9 and TRBJ2-1; no clear D. From germline, CDR1 is SGDLS and CDR2 YYNGEE. Trimming took 2 bases from V and 5 from J, leaving 5 bases between them. The CDR3 sequence is 12 residues long. The CDR3 spells CASSVFDNEQFF. The CDR3 DNA follows: TGTGCCAGCAGCGTGTTCGACAATGAGCAGTTCTTC.

This chain links TRBV4-3 with TRBJ1-4, with a weak D call TRBD1 (5 bases). This CDR3 has 17 residues. The V gene's germline CDR1 is LGHNA and CDR2 YSLEER. V shed 1 base and J shed 0 bases, with 12 bases lying between them. The CDR3, as DNA: TGCGCCAGCAGCCAAGCGTGGCGGGACGCAACTAATGAAAAACTGTTTTTT. Encoded protein: CASSQAWRDATNEKLFF.

CDR3 DNA: TGTGCCAGCAGGGGGTGGGGAATGGATACGCAGTATTTT. It encodes CASRGWGMDTQYF. The J gene is TRBJ2-3, the V gene TRBV25-1; D is uncertain. The V gene's germline CDR1 is MGHDK and CDR2 SYGVNS. The V end was cut by 6 bases, the J end by 6 bases, with 13 bases between. The CDR3 is 13 amino acids. Drawing the rest from reference TRBV25-1 and TRBJ2-3, the complete variable domain is EADIYQTPRYLVIGTGKKITLECSQTMGHDKMYWYQQDPGMELHLIHYSYGVNSTEKGDLSSESTVSRIRTEHFPLTLESARPSHTSQYLCASRGWGMDTQYFGPGTRLTVL.

The V call is TRBV7-9, the J call TRBJ2-1; TRBD2 agrees at 12 bases. CDR1 and CDR2 (germline): SEHNR, FQNEAQ (reference sequence). The J segment lost 2 bases and the V segment lost 4 bases, leaving 6 bases of the junction unmatched. This CDR3 region has 17 residues. Written as DNA, the CDR3 is TGTGCCAGCAGCTCTGGACTAGCGGGATTTACCTACAATGAGCAGTTCTTC. Translated: CASSSGLAGFTYNEQFF.

The chain recombines TRBV29-1 with TRBJ2-2; D unresolved. Between the trimmed V and J ends, which lost 5 bases and 2 bases, there was a span of 6 bases. Looked up from germline, CDR1 is SQVTM and CDR2 is ANQGSEA. CDR3 length: 12 residues. CDR3 amino acids: CSVLGNTGELFF. The CDR3 DNA sequence: TGCAGCGTTCTCGGAAACACCGGGGAGCTGTTTTTT.

V is TRBV29-1 and J is TRBJ2-5; weak D call: TRBD1 (6 bases). Germline V gene lookup returns CDR1 SQVTM and CDR2 ANQGSEA. Trimming removed 7 bases from V and 4 bases from J, with 16 bases in between. The CDR3 has 13 residues. In nucleotides, the CDR3 is TGCAGCGCGAAGAAAGGGGGTAGAGAGACCCAGTACTTC. Its protein is CSAKKGGRETQYF.

This clonotype was counted only a few times. The gene calls are TRBV5-1 and TRBJ2-5; D is unresolved. The CDR3 has 12 residues. Looked up from germline, CDR1 is SGHRS and CDR2 is YFSETQ. Trimming removed 4 bases from V and 5 bases from J, with 9 bases in between. CDR3 loop: CASSPSPETQYF. The CDR3 DNA reads as TGCGCCAGCAGCCCCTCCCCCGAGACCCAGTACTTC.

The chain joins TRBV14 to TRBJ2-2, with 12 bases lining up with TRBD2. Per germline, CDR1 SGHDN and CDR2 FVKESK. J gave up 0 bases and V 5 bases, and 7 bases lay outside the gene matches. This CDR3 is 18 amino acids long. CDR3 nucleotide sequence: TGTGCCAGCAGCAGACTAGCGGGAGAGGGGTCGAACACCGGGGAGCTGTTTTTT. This codes for CASSRLAGEGSNTGELFF.

This clonotype was counted a few times. This rearrangement joins TRBV12-3 or TRBV12-4 to TRBJ2-7; D might be TRBD2 (5 bases). The V gene lost 0 bases and the J gene lost 0 bases, with 9 bases spanning the gap. The CDR3 is 15 residues long. As DNA, the CDR3 is TGTGCCAGCAGTTTAGCCCTTACTAGCTCCTACGAGCAGTACTTC. Protein sequence: CASSLALTSSYEQYF.

This sequence joins TRBV7-2 and TRBJ2-4; no definite D call. Germline V gene sequence: CDR1 SGHTA, CDR2 FQGNSA. The length of the CDR3 is 14 residues. V was shortened by 1 base and J by 7 bases, with 11 bases between the two germline ends. Here the CDR3 DNA reads TGTGCCAGCAGCTTAGAAAGAGTAACGAACATTCAGTACTTC. Protein: CASSLERVTNIQYF.

This clonotype was observed a handful of times. The chain joins TRBV6-1 to TRBJ2-2; 7 bases are shared with TRBD1. Germline CDR1 and CDR2: MNHNS and SASEGT. The V segment lost 10 bases and the J segment 3 bases; nucleotides outside the gene matches: 5. The CDR3 runs to 13 residues. DNA of the CDR3: TGTGCCACCTCCGGGACAGACACCGGGGAGCTGTTTTTT. It codes for CATSGTDTGELFF.

This clonotype was found many times. The chain joins TRBV12-3 or TRBV12-4 to TRBJ1-5, with D perhaps TRBD1 (5 bases). The CDR3 loop spans 13 amino acids. The germline V and J ends were trimmed by 5 bases and 5 bases, with 10 bases remaining between them. The DNA for the CDR3 is TGTGCCAGCAGTGTGACAGAGGATCAGCCCCAGCATTTT. Its protein product is CASSVTEDQPQHF.

This clonotype was observed a handful of times. The genes are TRBV7-2 and TRBJ1-4, with D perhaps TRBD1 (6 bases). The germline gives CDR1 SGHTA, CDR2 FQGNSA. The CDR3 is made up of 14 amino acids. V dropped 2 bases and J dropped 8 bases, with 12 bases sitting between them. The CDR3 DNA follows: TGTGCCAGCAGCTTACTACAGGGCGCAGAAAAACTGTTTTTT. Translating gives CASSLLQGAEKLFF.